This is a list of T cell receptor beta chains from one sample in a study of control samples from healthy donors and cancer patients. The repertoire was sequenced with immunoSEQ multiplex PCR; TCRdb's copy has only in-frame clones and lacks some. The table shows 26,000 or so clones, with 91% occurring only once. Sequenced sample: PBMCs. The receptors here all came from a man aged 45 to 65 with lung cancer. Both conserved end residues are part of each CDR3. The D gene is left open where the match is weak. Not every row has a clone size; where given, it reads once, few, many or a size class.

TRBV2	-	TRBJ2-5	-	CASSDPLGVPETQYF	TGTGCCAGCAGTGATCCCTTGGGGGTACCAGAGACCCAGTACTTC
TRBV5-6	-	TRBJ1-4	-	CASSFGQGGEKLFF	TGTGCCAGCAGCTTCGGCCAGGGCGGTGAAAAACTGTTTTTT
TRBV18	-	TRBJ2-7	-	CASSSGPQGEQYF	TGTGCCAGCTCCTCCGGGCCCCAGGGCGAGCAGTACTTC
TRBV28	-	TRBJ1-2	-	CASSLTQKPGYTF	TGTGCCAGCAGTTTGACCCAGAAGCCTGGCTACACCTTC
TRBV9	-	TRBJ1-2	TRBD1	CASSPGDRYGYTF	TGTGCCAGCAGCCCGGGGGACAGATATGGCTACACCTTC
TRBV29-1	-	TRBJ2-3	TRBD1	CSVGTGTGTDTQYF	TGCAGCGTTGGTACCGGGACAGGCACAGATACGCAGTATTTT
TRBV7-9	-	TRBJ1-2	TRBD1	CASSEGGQKFFSYTF	TGTGCCAGCAGCGAAGGGGGACAGAAATTTTTTAGCTACACCTTC
TRBV7-2	-	TRBJ1-1	-	CASSFQGSNTEAFF	TGTGCCAGCAGCTTCCAAGGATCCAACACTGAAGCTTTCTTT
TRBV5-1	-	TRBJ2-3	TRBD2	CASRALAGGSDTQYF	TGCGCCAGCAGAGCCTTAGCGGGGGGCTCAGATACGCAGTATTTT
TRBV28	-	TRBJ1-5	-	CASTVSNQPQHF	TGTGCCAGCACCGTTAGCAATCAGCCCCAGCATTTT
TRBV2	-	TRBJ1-2	TRBD1	CASSADRNYGYTF	TGTGCCAGCAGCGCGGACAGGAACTATGGCTACACCTTC
TRBV5-1	-	TRBJ2-3	-	CASSQGSGGGTDTQYF	TGCGCCAGCAGCCAAGGTTCGGGTGGAGGCACAGATACGCAGTATTTT
TRBV6-2/TRBV6-3	-	TRBJ1-5	-	CASSYSTTGPGNQPQHF	TGTGCCAGCAGTTACTCAACAACGGGGCCTGGCAATCAGCCCCAGCATTTT
TRBV4-3	-	TRBJ1-4	-	CASSRKRRDYNEKLFF	TGCGCCAGCAGCCGGAAACGCCGGGACTATAATGAAAAACTGTTTTTT
TRBV7-8	few	TRBJ1-5	-	CASSARRTNSNQPQHF	TGTGCCAGCAGCGCCCGACGGACTAATAGCAATCAGCCCCAGCATTTT
TRBV7-9	-	TRBJ2-1	TRBD2	CASSLGLAGGPDEQFF	TGTGCCAGCAGCTTAGGACTAGCGGGGGGGCCAGATGAGCAGTTCTTC
TRBV27	-	TRBJ2-5	TRBD1	CASSLTGQGKETQYF	TGTGCCAGCAGTTTAACGGGACAGGGGAAAGAGACCCAGTACTTC
TRBV19	few	TRBJ2-7	-	CASSMADEQYF	TGTGCCAGTAGTATGGCAGACGAGCAGTACTTC
TRBV9	once	TRBJ2-3	-	CASSVDSSTDTQYF	TGTGCCAGCAGCGTGGACAGTAGCACAGATACGCAGTATTTT
TRBV27	-	TRBJ2-7	-	CASSLGGWGDSHLYEQYF	TGTGCCAGCAGTTTAGGGGGCTGGGGGGACAGCCACCTCTACGAGCAGTACTTC
TRBV14	-	TRBJ2-2	-	CASSLLGGTGELFF	TGTGCCAGCAGCCTCCTGGGTGGCACCGGGGAGCTGTTTTTT
TRBV11-2	-	TRBJ2-5	-	CASVKNEQETQYF	TGTGCCAGCGTCAAAAATGAACAAGAGACCCAGTACTTC
TRBV11-3	-	TRBJ2-1	-	CASSRDGPYNEQFF	TGTGCCAGCAGCCGGGACGGGCCCTACAATGAGCAGTTCTTC
TRBV30	-	TRBJ1-6	-	CAWNREILDSPLHF	TGTGCCTGGAACAGGGAAATATTGGATTCACCCCTCCACTTT
TRBV6-6	-	TRBJ2-7	TRBD1	CASSPGQGGYEQYF	TGTGCCAGCAGCCCGGGACAGGGTGGCTACGAGCAGTACTTC
TRBV9	once	TRBJ2-7	-	CASSALNQGGEQYF	TGTGCCAGCAGCGCACTTAACCAGGGTGGCGAGCAGTACTTC
TRBV7-3	-	TRBJ2-1	TRBD1	CASSSTRDRGFNEQFF	TGTGCCAGCAGCTCAACCCGGGACAGGGGGTTCAATGAGCAGTTCTTC
TRBV27	-	TRBJ2-7	-	CASSPRGNGQYGEQYF	TGTGCCAGCAGCCCACGGGGGAACGGACAATATGGCGAGCAGTACTTC
TRBV7-2	-	TRBJ1-1	-	CASSLGGLEAFF	TGTGCCAGCAGCCTGGGGGGACTCGAAGCTTTCTTT
TRBV18	-	TRBJ2-7	TRBD1	CASSPIDQGASYEQYF	TGTGCCAGCTCACCAATCGACCAGGGGGCATCTTACGAGCAGTACTTC
TRBV10-3	-	TRBJ2-7	-	CAISDQQGSYEQYF	TGTGCCATCAGTGACCAACAGGGAAGCTACGAGCAGTACTTC